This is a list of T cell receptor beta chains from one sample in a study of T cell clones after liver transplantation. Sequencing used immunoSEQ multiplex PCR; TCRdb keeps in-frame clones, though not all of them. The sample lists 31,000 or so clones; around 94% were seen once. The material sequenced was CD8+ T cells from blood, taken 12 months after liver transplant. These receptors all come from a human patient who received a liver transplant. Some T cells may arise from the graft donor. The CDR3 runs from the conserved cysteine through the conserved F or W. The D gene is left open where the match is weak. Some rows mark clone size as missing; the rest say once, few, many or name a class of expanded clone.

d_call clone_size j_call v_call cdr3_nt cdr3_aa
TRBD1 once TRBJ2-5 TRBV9 TGTGCCAGCAGCATGGGACAGGGGGCCGGTGAGACCCAGTACTTC CASSMGQGAGETQYF
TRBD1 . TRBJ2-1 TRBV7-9 TGTGCCAGCAGCCCCCGCCCTGGACAGGCAAACAATGAGCAGTTCTTC CASSPRPGQANNEQFF
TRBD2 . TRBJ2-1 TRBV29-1 TGCAGCGTCCCCGGGACTAGCGCCAATGAGCAGTTCTTC CSVPGTSANEQFF
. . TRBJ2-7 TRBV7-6 TGTGCCAGCAGCCCGGGTCTGACCTCCTACGAGCAGTACTTC CASSPGLTSYEQYF
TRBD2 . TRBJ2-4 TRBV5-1 TGCGCCAGCAGCCCACATGTAGCGGGAGGCCCAACCTTAGCCAAAAACATTCAGTACTTC CASSPHVAGGPTLAKNIQYF
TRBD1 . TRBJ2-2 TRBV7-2 TGTGCCAGCAGCCCCGTGGGACAGGGATCCACCGGGGAGCTGTTTTTT CASSPVGQGSTGELFF
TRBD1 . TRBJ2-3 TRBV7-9 TGTGCCAGCAGCTTAGGGACAGGTCACGCAGATACGCAGTATTTT CASSLGTGHADTQYF
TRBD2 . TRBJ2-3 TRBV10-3 TGTGCCATTACCGGGACTATCACAGATACGCAGTATTTT CAITGTITDTQYF
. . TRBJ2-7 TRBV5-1 TGCGCCAGCAGCCTGCTACAGGGATACGAGCAGTACTTC CASSLLQGYEQYF
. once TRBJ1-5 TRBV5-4 TGTGCCAGCAGCCAGTCAGGTCGGCAGCCCCAGCATTTT CASSQSGRQPQHF
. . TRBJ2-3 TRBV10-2 TGCGCCACCGAGGGGATTGGGACAGATACGCAGTATTTT CATEGIGTDTQYF
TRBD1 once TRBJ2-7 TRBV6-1 TGTGCCAGCAGTGACGGGGACAGGGGGTTCTACGAGCAGTACTTC CASSDGDRGFYEQYF
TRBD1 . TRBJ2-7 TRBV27 TGTGCCAGCAGTTTATCGGCGCAGGGGGCCAACGAGCAGTACTTC CASSLSAQGANEQYF
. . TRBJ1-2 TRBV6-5 TGTGCCAGCAGTATACAGGGAAACTATGGCTACACCTTC CASSIQGNYGYTF
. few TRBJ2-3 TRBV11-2 TGTGCCAGCAGCTTAGTAGGGGGAGGAAGCACAGATACGCAGTATTTT CASSLVGGGSTDTQYF
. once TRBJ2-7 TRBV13 TGTGCCAGCGTGCGTGGTTCCGAGCAGTACTTC CASVRGSEQYF
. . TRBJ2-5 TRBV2 TGTGCCAGTATACAAGAGACCCAGTACTTC CASIQETQYF
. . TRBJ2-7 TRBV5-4 TGTGCCAGCAGCTTGGTTGGGGGCGCGTCTTACGAGCAGTACTTC CASSLVGGASYEQYF
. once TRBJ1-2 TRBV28 TGTGCCAGCAGCCTTAACTATGGCTACACCTTC CASSLNYGYTF
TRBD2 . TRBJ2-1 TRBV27 TGTGCCAGCAGTTTATGGACTAGCTCGGTGACCCACAATGAGCAGTTCTTC CASSLWTSSVTHNEQFF
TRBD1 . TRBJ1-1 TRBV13 TGTGCCAGCACCCTCAGGGGGCATGGTTCTGCTGAAGCTTTCTTT CASTLRGHGSAEAFF
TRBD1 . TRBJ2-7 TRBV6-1 TGTGCCAGCAGCCGGGACAGGGAATACGAGCAGTACTTC CASSRDREYEQYF
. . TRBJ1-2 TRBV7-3 TGTGCCAGCAGCTTGTCAGGGGAGGATGGCTACACCTTC CASSLSGEDGYTF
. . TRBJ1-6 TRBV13 TGTGCCAGCAGGTTTTGGGGTGATAATTCACCCCTCCACTTT CASRFWGDNSPLHF
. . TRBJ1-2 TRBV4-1 TGCGCCAGCAGCCAAGATTATACTAGGGGCTACACCTTC CASSQDYTRGYTF
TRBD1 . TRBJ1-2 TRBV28 TGTGCCAGCAGATTGGAGGACAGGGGATGGTTTGGCTACACCTTC CASRLEDRGWFGYTF
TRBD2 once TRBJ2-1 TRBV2 TGTGCCAGCAGCGACCCCCGACTAGCGGGAGCTAGGTACAATGAGCAGTTCTTC CASSDPRLAGARYNEQFF
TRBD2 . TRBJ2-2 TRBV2 TGTGCCAGCAGTACCGGGACTAGCGCGGCCGGGGAGCTGTTTTTT CASSTGTSAAGELFF
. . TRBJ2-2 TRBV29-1 TGCAGGCGGACAGTTGACACCGGGGAGCTGTTTTTT CRRTVDTGELFF
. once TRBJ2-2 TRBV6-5 TGTGCCAGCAGCCCAGGGGTTGGCACCGGGGAGCTGTTTTTT CASSPGVGTGELFF
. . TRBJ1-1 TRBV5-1 TGCGCCAGCAGAGGACAGCAGAACACTGAAGCTTTCTTT CASRGQQNTEAFF
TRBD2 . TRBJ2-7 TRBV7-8 TGTGCCAGCACCGCGAGGGGAGGGTACGAGCAGTACTTC CASTARGGYEQYF
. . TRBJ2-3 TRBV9 TGTGCCAGCAGCCCCACTAGCTCAACGCAGTATTTT CASSPTSSTQYF
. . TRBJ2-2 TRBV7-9 TGTGCCAGCAGCCCCCCCTGGGCAGCCGGGGAGCTGTTTTTT CASSPPWAAGELFF
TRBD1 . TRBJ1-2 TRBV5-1 TGCGCCAGCAGCTTCGGACAGGACTATGGCTACACCTTC CASSFGQDYGYTF
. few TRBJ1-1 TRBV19 TGTGCCAGTAGTATAGATGGCAGTGAAGCTTTCTTT CASSIDGSEAFF
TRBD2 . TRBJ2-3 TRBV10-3 TGTGCCATCAGTGGACTAGCGGTAACAGATACGCAGTATTTT CAISGLAVTDTQYF
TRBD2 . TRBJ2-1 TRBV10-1 TGCGCCAGCACTGGGACTAGCGGGAAAGGGGGATCCTACAATGAGCAGTTCTTC CASTGTSGKGGSYNEQFF
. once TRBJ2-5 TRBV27 TGTGCCAGTTCGGGAACCTCAGAGGGAGAGACCCAGTACTTC CASSGTSEGETQYF
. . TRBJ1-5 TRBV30 TGTGCCTGGACCCATCAGCCCCAGCATTTT CAWTHQPQHF
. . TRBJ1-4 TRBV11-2 TGTGCCAGCAGCACTGGATACTCTAATGAAAAACTGTTTTTT CASSTGYSNEKLFF
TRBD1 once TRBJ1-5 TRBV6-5 TGTGCCAGCAGCCCTGACAGGGGGCCACTACCGCCCCAGCATTTT CASSPDRGPLPPQHF
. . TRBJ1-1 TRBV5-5 TGTGCCAGCAGCTTGGGGAGGCGGTTTAGGGCTTACGCTGAAGCTTTCTTT CASSLGRRFRAYAEAFF
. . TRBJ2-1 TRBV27 TGTGCCAGCAGTGTTGGTTACCACAATGAGCAGTTCTTC CASSVGYHNEQFF
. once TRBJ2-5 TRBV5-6 TGTGCCAGCAGCTTGGCAGTACAGTTAAAGACCCAGTACTTC CASSLAVQLKTQYF
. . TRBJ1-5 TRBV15 TGTGCCACGACCCACAGGGTGGAACAGCCCCAGCATTTT CATTHRVEQPQHF
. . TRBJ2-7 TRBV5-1 TGCGCCAGCAGCCTTTCGGGTCACGAGCAGTACTTC CASSLSGHEQYF
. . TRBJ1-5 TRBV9 TGTGCCAGCAGTGAAACGGGGGACCCCAATCAGCCCCAGCATTTT CASSETGDPNQPQHF
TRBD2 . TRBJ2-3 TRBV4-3 TGCGCCAGCAGCCAAGAACTAGCGGGAGGTAGAGATACGCAGTATTTT CASSQELAGGRDTQYF
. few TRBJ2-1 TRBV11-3 TGTGCCAGCAGCCCCCCGACCGACAATGAGCAGTTCTTC CASSPPTDNEQFF
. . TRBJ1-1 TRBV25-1 TGTGCCAGCAGTGCCCGAGACGGGCCCAACACTGAAGCTTTCTTT CASSARDGPNTEAFF
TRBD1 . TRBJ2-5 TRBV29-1 TGCAGCGTTTCACCAGGACAGGGACAGACCCAGTACTTC CSVSPGQGQTQYF
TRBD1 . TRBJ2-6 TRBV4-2 TGTGCCAGCAGCCAACCGGGACAGATCTCTGGGGCCAACGTCCTGACTTTC CASSQPGQISGANVLTF
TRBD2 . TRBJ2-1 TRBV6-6 TGTGCCAGCAGTTATCTAGCGGAGGGCGACAATGAGCAGTTCTTC CASSYLAEGDNEQFF
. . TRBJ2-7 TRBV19 TGTGCCAGTAGTACCTGGACAGCCGATGAGCAGTACTTC CASSTWTADEQYF
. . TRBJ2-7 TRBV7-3 TGTGCCAGCAGCTTAACTGGGAGTGCTGGATACGAGCAGTACTTC CASSLTGSAGYEQYF
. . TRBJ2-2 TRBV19 TGTGCCAGTACTGACCATTGGGGGGCGGGAACGAACACCGGGGAGCTGTTTTTT CASTDHWGAGTNTGELFF